One and the same sample provided the 17 T cell receptor beta chains below, sequenced in a study of beta chain features in type 1 diabetes. General observations from the study: Moderately but significantly shorter TCRB CDR3s were found in Type 1 diabetes patients in all four CD4+ subsets.

What these receptors recognize is not known. Isolated RNA was reverse transcribed in full, so expressed TCRB transcripts were sequenced. This table comes from immunoSEQ multiplex PCR, and its TCRdb copy is limited to in-frame clones, with some not included. Of under 250,000 clones listed, roughly 14% were seen once; the top ten hold about 0.02%. What was sequenced was naive CD4+ T cells from blood. Source of these receptors: a man younger than 45 with type 1 diabetes.

The table lists this clone with a few counts. The genes are TRBV18 and TRBJ2-7, with a tentative D call TRBD1 (6 bases). Trimming left V 6 bases short and J 0 bases short, with 9 bases between. This CDR3 is built from 13 residues. Germline V gene lookup returns CDR1 KGHSH and CDR2 LQKENI. CDR3 protein: CASSNRDSYEQYF. CDR3 nucleotide sequence: TGTGCCAGCTCTAACAGGGACTCCTACGAGCAGTACTTC.

Only a few counts were recorded for this clone. The chain couples TRBV9 to TRBJ2-5; D gene uncertain. Germline CDR1 is SGDLS and CDR2 is YYNGEE. Trimming removed 4 bases at V and 1 base at J, with 11 bases between. CDR3 length equals 14 residues. The CDR3 here is CASSPYLSQETQYF. The CDR3, as DNA: TGTGCCAGCAGCCCGTACCTCAGCCAAGAGACCCAGTACTTC.

This clone has more than one count but fewer than ten. The chain joins TRBV11-2 to TRBJ2-1; 11 bases are a match to TRBD2. Germline V lookup: CDR1 SGHAT, CDR2 FQNNGV. The length of the CDR3 is 15 residues. V was clipped by 1 base and J by 9 bases; unmatched bases: 5. CDR3: CASSLGTSGGIEQFF. CDR3 DNA sequence: TGTGCCAGCAGCTTAGGAACTAGCGGGGGTATTGAGCAGTTCTTC.

The sample holds many counts of this clone. This chain joins TRBV7-9 and TRBJ2-7, with D possibly matching TRBD2 (5 bases). The CDR3 has 14 amino acids. The V gene lost 4 bases and the J gene lost 7 bases, with 17 bases spanning the gap. Germline loops: CDR1 SEHNR, CDR2 FQNEAQ (reference sequence). The chain's CDR3 is CASSSTVPTGEQYF. DNA for the CDR3: TGTGCCAGCAGCTCTACAGTCCCAACGGGGGAGCAGTACTTC.

J is TRBJ2-3 and V is TRBV5-1, with D perhaps TRBD2 (6 bases). The CDR3 covers 14 residues. Germline V lookup: CDR1 SGHRS, CDR2 YFSETQ. The V end lost 7 bases, the J end lost 0 bases, and 12 bases lay between the germline ends. The CDR3 DNA sequence: TGCGCCAGCGGGTGGAGCGGGAGCACAGATACGCAGTATTTT. Translated: CASGWSGSTDTQYF. Variable domain in full (rest from reference TRBV5-1 and TRBJ2-3): KAGVTQTPRYLIKTRGQQVTLSCSPISGHRSVSWYQQTPGQGLQFLFEYFSETQRNKGNFPGRFSGRQFSNSRSEMNVSTLELGDSALYLCASGWSGSTDTQYFGPGTRLTVL.

This clone was seen a handful of times. This chain uses TRBV28 with TRBJ1-1, with 8 bases fitting TRBD1. Losses at the gene ends were 3 bases for V and 1 base for J; bases not matched to a gene: 4. Germline V CDR1 and CDR2: MDHEN, SYDVKM. The CDR3 sequence is 15 residues long. Written as DNA, the CDR3 is TGTGCCAGCAGTTTGGGAGGACAGGGGAACACTGAAGCTTTCTTT. Translating gives CASSLGGQGNTEAFF.

This clone has more than one count but fewer than ten. This chain links TRBV6-6 with TRBJ2-3; D gene uncertain. The V gene lost 5 bases and the J gene lost 1 base, with 4 bases spanning the gap. Germline lookup yields CDR1 MNHNY and CDR2 SVGAGI (reference sequence). The CDR3 is 12 residues long. DNA for the CDR3: TGTGCCAGCAGTCCCGGCACAGATACGCAGTATTTT. Protein sequence: CASSPGTDTQYF.

CDR3 protein: CASSPFSGGGNEQFF. The CDR3 DNA is TGTGCCAGCTCACCGTTCAGCGGGGGTGGCAATGAGCAGTTCTTC. V and J are TRBV18 and TRBJ2-1, with 8 bases that match TRBD2. CDR3 length equals 15 residues. Germline loops: CDR1 KGHSH, CDR2 LQKENI. V trimming: 3 bases; J trimming: 6 bases; junction bases outside the gene matches: 7.

V usage is TRBV6-5 and J usage is TRBJ2-6; a possible D gene is TRBD2 (5 bases). CDR1 MNHEY and CDR2 SVGAGI come from the germline V gene. Trimming shortened V by 6 bases and J by 8 bases, and 11 bases separated the two germline ends. The CDR3 is 13 amino acids. The CDR3 sequence is CASRAVGTNVLTF. The DNA for the CDR3 is TGTGCCAGCAGAGCGGTGGGGACCAACGTCCTGACTTTC.

This clone was seen a few times. V is TRBV15 and J is TRBJ2-4; D might be TRBD2 (5 bases). The ends were cut back, 0 bases at V and 7 bases at J, with 7 bases in the middle. Germline CDR1 LNHNV, CDR2 YYDKDF (reference sequence). This CDR3 contains 13 residues. The CDR3 bases are TGTGCCACCAGCAGAGATAGGGAGAACATTCAGTACTTC. It specifies CATSRDRENIQYF.

This clone has a handful of counts. V and J are TRBV2 and TRBJ2-1, with 8 bases fitting TRBD2. The CDR3 runs to 14 residues. Germline trimming cut 3 bases from V and 4 bases from J; bases unmatched to any gene: 2. Germline lookup yields CDR1 SNHLY and CDR2 FYNNEI. The CDR3 nucleotides are TGTGCCAGCAGTGAGCGGGGGGTTTACAATGAGCAGTTCTTC. This translates into CASSERGVYNEQFF. Using reference TRBV2 and TRBJ2-1 for the parts outside the CDR3, the full variable domain is EPEVTQTPSHQVTQMGQEVILRCVPISNHLYFYWYRQILGQKVEFLVSFYNNEISEKSEIFDDQFSVERPDGSNFTLKIRSTKLEDSAMYFCASSERGVYNEQFFGPGTRLTVL.

The CDR3: CASSLAAGWNYEQYF. The DNA for the CDR3 is TGCGCCAGCAGCTTGGCCGCAGGGTGGAACTACGAGCAGTACTTC. The chain employs TRBV5-1 and TRBJ2-7; D is perhaps TRBD1 (5 bases). Germline CDR1 SGHRS, CDR2 YFSETQ. Trimming took off 0 bases at V and 3 bases at J, with 13 bases between the two ends. The length of the CDR3 is 15 residues.

This sequence joins TRBV11-2 and TRBJ2-7; maybe TRBD2 (6 bases). CDR1 and CDR2 (germline): SGHAT, FQNNGV. CDR3 length: 14 amino acids. V shed 5 bases and J shed 6 bases, with 17 bases lying between them. CDR3 protein: CASSLVSGAVEQYF. The DNA of the CDR3 is TGTGCCAGCAGCCTAGTTTCGGGAGCGGTCGAGCAGTACTTC.

The chain uses TRBV18 and TRBJ1-1, with a possible D match to TRBD1 (5 bases). CDR1 and CDR2 from the germline V gene are KGHSH and LQKENI. The germline V and J ends were trimmed by 2 bases and 5 bases, with 15 bases remaining between them. The CDR3 has 15 residues. The CDR3 spells CASSPSEARVTEAFF. CDR3 DNA: TGTGCCAGCTCACCATCCGAGGCCAGGGTGACTGAAGCTTTCTTT.

This clone showed up just a few times. The genes are TRBV12-5 and TRBJ1-1; a weak D match, TRBD1 (6 bases). Trimming removed 9 bases from V and 0 bases from J, with 8 bases in between. From germline, CDR1 is LGHNT and CDR2 FRNRAP. CDR3 length equals 12 residues. The CDR3 sequence: CASRTVNTEAFF. CDR3 nucleotides: TGTGCTAGCCGGACAGTGAACACTGAAGCTTTCTTT.

This chain uses TRBV25-1 with TRBJ2-2; D may be TRBD1 (6 bases). This CDR3 is built from 14 residues. Germline CDR1 reads MGHDK; CDR2 reads SYGVNS. Between the trimmed V and J ends, which lost 6 bases and 1 base, there was a span of 9 bases. CDR3 in DNA: TGTGCCAGCAGGGACAGACTGAACACCGGGGAGCTGTTTTTT. Amino acid sequence: CASRDRLNTGELFF.

CDR3 protein: CSVSPQGAEQPQHF. CDR3 in DNA: TGCAGCGTCTCGCCCCAGGGGGCCGAACAGCCCCAGCATTTT. J is TRBJ1-5 and V is TRBV29-1; 8 bases are shared with TRBD1. Trimming at V came to 6 bases and at J to 7 bases, leaving 11 bases not matched to a gene. Per the germline V gene, CDR1 is SQVTM and CDR2 is ANQGSEA. This CDR3 has 14 residues.